The clone carrying this T cell receptor (beta chain) was seen at least ten times. TCRdb re-called clones from the PCR reads using MiXCR. The sample has 25,000 to 35,000 clones, 10% to 13% seen once. No treatment had been given to any patient before thyroid surgery. The data were obtained in a study of metastatic and nonmetastatic thyroid tumors. Germline V gives CDR1 DFQATT, CDR2 SNEGSKA (reference sequence). The CDR3 is made up of 15 amino acids. Germline trimming cut 0 bases from V and 4 bases from J; bases unmatched to any gene: 5. Sequences were obtained from blood. This chain uses TRBV20-1 with TRBJ2-4; TRBD2 matches 8 bases. This TCR was recovered from a female donor with papillary thyroid cancer or a benign thyroid nodule (not recorded which). Some clones in this sample may be carry-over from other donors' samples. CDR3 protein: CSARDSTSGKNIQYF. In DNA form, the CDR3 reads TGCAGTGCTAGAGATTCAACTAGCGGAAAAAACATTCAGTACTTC.